This T cell receptor (beta chain) was obtained from a study of blood T cells in healthy people across ages. The germline CDR1 and CDR2 sequences are SGDLS and YYNGEE. The V end lost 2 bases, the J end lost 7 bases, and 12 bases lay between the germline ends. The CDR3 totals 14 residues. Using a J-beta primer mix together with a sample-barcoded 5' primer, a second PCR was run for roughly 6 to 12 cycles. TCRdb re-called the 5' RACE reads through MiXCR, storing one row per CDR3 protein. The sample lists approximately 940,000 distinct CDR3 sequences, around 48% occurring once. Sequencing was carried out using blood. This clonotype was obtained from a man aged 30 to 45 in good health. The gene calls are TRBV9 and TRBJ1-4, with D unresolved. The CDR3 DNA sequence: TGTGCCAGCAGCGTCCGGGCAGGCCGTGAAAAACTGTTTTTT. Its translation: CASSVRAGREKLFF.